A selection of T cell receptor beta chains follows, all from one sample in a study of regulatory T cells in long-lasting Graves disease. TCRdb itself ran the multiplex PCR reads through MiXCR, one entry per CDR3 protein. Altogether around 470,000 distinct CDR3 sequences are present, 12% to 15% being singletons, with the ten largest covering approximately 15%. These data also featured in a second study, about T cells in Graves' hyperthyroidism and ophthalmopathy.

Sequenced here: peripheral blood mononuclear cells (PBMCs), sampled at new diagnosis, from a patient treated with antithyroid drugs. The receptors derive from a woman between 45 and 60 years old with Graves disease. Each CDR3 is given with its conserved first and last residue. A D gene is named only where the DNA matches it firmly. Where a row states a size, it is once, few, many or the class of an expanded clone; other rows omit it.

>TRBV2|many|TRBJ2-5|NA
CASSQGREETQYF
TGTGCCAGCAGTCAGGGGAGGGAAGAGACCCAGTACTTC
>TRBV7-3|few|TRBJ2-2|NA
CASSPHQGITGELFF
TGTGCCAGCAGCCCCCACCAGGGAATCACCGGGGAGCTGTTTTTT
>TRBV5-1|NA|TRBJ2-4|NA
CASTWGPPGAKNIQYF
TGCGCCAGCACCTGGGGCCCGCCTGGGGCCAAAAACATTCAGTACTTC
>TRBV30|NA|TRBJ2-7|NA
CAWSVRRAREQYF
TGTGCCTGGAGTGTAAGGCGGGCCCGCGAGCAGTACTTC
>TRBV19|NA|TRBJ2-1|TRBD1
CASSISGGRNEQFF
TGTGCCAGTAGTATTTCAGGGGGAAGGAATGAGCAGTTCTTC
>TRBV5-1|many|TRBJ2-3|NA
CASSSYLNSRGEGDTQYF
TGCGCCAGCAGCTCGTATTTAAACTCCAGGGGAGAGGGGGATACGCAGTATTTT
>TRBV6-2/TRBV6-3|NA|TRBJ2-7|TRBD1
CASSSIGTGGLYEQYF
TGTGCCAGCAGTTCCATCGGGACAGGGGGCTTATACGAGCAGTACTTC
>TRBV18|NA|TRBJ2-1|NA
CASSPFLTIYEQFF
TGTGCCAGCTCACCTTTTCTGACGATATATGAGCAGTTCTTC
>TRBV28|many|TRBJ2-1|TRBD2
CASRNWAGESNEQFF
TGTGCCAGCAGGAACTGGGCGGGGGAATCCAATGAGCAGTTCTTC
>TRBV7-2|many|TRBJ2-2|NA
CASGLQIDTGELFF
TGTGCCAGCGGCCTCCAAATTGATACCGGGGAGCTGTTTTTT
>TRBV5-5|NA|TRBJ2-7|TRBD2
CVSSLGVLAGAYEQYF
TGTGTCAGCAGCTTGGGGGTGCTAGCGGGAGCCTACGAGCAGTACTTC
>TRBV5-1|NA|TRBJ1-1|TRBD1
CASSLTGTDEAFF
TGCGCCAGCAGCCTTACCGGGACAGATGAAGCTTTCTTT
>TRBV10-1|few|TRBJ2-2|NA
CASSDTPNTGELFF
TGCGCCAGCAGTGATACCCCGAACACCGGGGAGCTGTTTTTT
>TRBV2|many|TRBJ2-7|NA
CASKVRFSYEQYF
TGTGCCAGCAAAGTCAGATTTTCCTACGAGCAGTACTTC
>TRBV13|NA|TRBJ1-2|NA
CASSLRNGNYGYTF
TGTGCCAGCAGCTTGCGTAACGGGAACTATGGCTACACCTTC
>TRBV2|few|TRBJ2-7|NA
CASSLGTDPRLLYEQYF
TGTGCCAGCAGTCTTGGGACTGATCCTCGACTACTATACGAGCAGTACTTC
>TRBV4-1|NA|TRBJ2-2|NA
CASSQDRGPARELFF
TGCGCCAGCAGCCAAGACCGGGGCCCGGCCCGGGAGCTGTTTTTT
>TRBV14|NA|TRBJ2-2|TRBD2
CASSPSLAGGRTGELFF
TGTGCCAGCAGCCCGAGCCTAGCGGGAGGGAGAACCGGGGAGCTGTTTTTT
>TRBV4-1|few|TRBJ2-3|TRBD2
CASSRLLAGGPADTQYF
TGCGCCAGCAGTCGCCTGTTAGCGGGAGGGCCGGCAGATACGCAGTATTTT
>TRBV9|NA|TRBJ2-2|NA
CTSRRNLDSGELFF
TGTACCAGCAGACGGAACCTCGACTCCGGGGAGCTGTTTTTT
>TRBV11-2|NA|TRBJ2-1|TRBD2
CASSQLLAGGNEQFF
TGTGCCAGCAGCCAATTACTAGCGGGAGGGAATGAGCAGTTCTTC
>TRBV9|few|TRBJ2-6|NA
CASSVDPLAPGANVLTF
TGTGCCAGCAGCGTAGACCCTCTAGCTCCTGGGGCCAACGTCCTGACTTTC
>TRBV27|many|TRBJ2-2|NA
CASSPRTPNTGELFF
TGTGCCAGCAGTCCCCGGACTCCTAACACCGGGGAGCTGTTTTTT
>TRBV3-1|many|TRBJ2-3|TRBD2
CASSRLAADTQYF
TGTGCCAGCAGTCGACTAGCTGCAGATACGCAGTATTTT
>TRBV18|few|TRBJ1-1|TRBD1
CASSPRPGTGLGTEAFF
TGTGCCAGCTCACCCCGTCCCGGGACAGGGTTGGGCACTGAAGCTTTCTTT
>TRBV28|many|TRBJ2-7|NA
CASSQFVQDYEQYF
TGTGCCAGCAGTCAATTTGTACAGGACTACGAGCAGTACTTC
>TRBV9|once|TRBJ2-3|NA
CASSVGGITDTQYF
TGTGCCAGCAGCGTAGGTGGGATCACAGATACGCAGTATTTT
>TRBV20-1|few|TRBJ2-7|TRBD1
CSAPLGDRGIAIISYEQYF
TGCAGTGCCCCCCTAGGGGACAGGGGAATAGCCATCATCTCCTACGAGCAGTACTTC
>TRBV5-1|few|TRBJ2-5|NA
CASSLAGQSTSETQYF
TGCGCCAGCAGCTTGGCCGGACAGTCGACGTCTGAGACCCAGTACTTC
>TRBV19|few|TRBJ1-6|NA
CASSIYLGTTVSPLHF
TGTGCCAGTAGTATATATCTTGGGACGACGGTTTCACCCCTCCACTTT
>TRBV7-9|few|TRBJ1-6|NA
CASSFTRSSYNSPLHF
TGTGCCAGCAGCTTTACAAGGAGCTCCTATAATTCACCCCTCCACTTT
>TRBV18|few|TRBJ2-7|TRBD2
CASSPPRGSVNEQYF
TGTGCCAGCTCACCACCCCGCGGGAGTGTCAACGAGCAGTACTTC
>TRBV20-1|many|TRBJ1-5|TRBD1
CSARDRGQGVNQPQHF
TGCAGTGCTAGAGACCGAGGACAGGGGGTAAATCAGCCCCAGCATTTT
>TRBV29-1|few|TRBJ1-2|NA
CSVGDGYTF
TGCAGCGTTGGAGATGGCTACACCTTC
>TRBV6-1|many|TRBJ1-5|NA
CASSRTGAGPQHF
TGTGCCAGCAGTCGGACGGGCGCGGGGCCCCAGCATTTT
>TRBV6-5|NA|TRBJ1-5|NA
CASSYSIDQPQHF
TGTGCCAGCAGTTACTCGATAGATCAGCCCCAGCATTTT
>TRBV6-1|NA|TRBJ1-1|TRBD1
CASSERIGTGNTEAFF
TGTGCCAGCAGTGAAAGAATAGGGACAGGGAACACTGAAGCTTTCTTT
>TRBV29-1|few|TRBJ1-3|NA
CSVEQGNGNTIYF
TGCAGCGTTGAACAGGGAAATGGAAACACCATATATTTT
>TRBV30|NA|TRBJ1-6|NA
CAWSGDHYNSPLHF
TGTGCCTGGAGTGGGGATCACTATAATTCACCCCTCCACTTT
>TRBV5-1|few|TRBJ2-2|TRBD2
CASSLDGGRNTGELFF
TGCGCCAGCAGCTTGGATGGCGGGAGGAACACCGGGGAGCTGTTTTTT
>TRBV3-1|many|TRBJ2-5|TRBD2
CASSQGAGATQYF
TGTGCCAGCAGCCAAGGAGCGGGAGCGACCCAGTACTTC
>TRBV6-2/TRBV6-3|NA|TRBJ2-4|NA
CASSYANSDGSAKNIQYF
TGTGCCAGCAGTTACGCAAACTCGGACGGATCAGCCAAAAACATTCAGTACTTC
>TRBV20-1|NA|TRBJ2-2|NA
CSARDQRGVWNTGELFF
TGCAGTGCTAGAGATCAACGGGGAGTTTGGAACACCGGGGAGCTGTTTTTT
>TRBV29-1|few|TRBJ2-2|NA
CSVEGAHGLTGELFF
TGCAGCGTTGAAGGTGCCCACGGATTAACCGGGGAGCTGTTTTTT
>TRBV14|NA|TRBJ2-1|NA
CASSTRLNSYNEQFF
TGTGCCAGCAGCACCAGACTTAACTCCTACAATGAGCAGTTCTTC
>TRBV27|many|TRBJ2-7|TRBD2
CASSFSGSQAYEQYF
TGTGCCAGCAGTTTTAGCGGGAGCCAGGCCTACGAGCAGTACTTC
>TRBV9|few|TRBJ2-1|TRBD2
CASRPGLAGPDEQFF
TGTGCCAGCAGACCTGGGTTAGCGGGGCCCGATGAGCAGTTCTTC
>TRBV28|many|TRBJ2-3|NA
CASSPPGYPGVTDTQYF
TGTGCCAGCAGCCCTCCGGGCTACCCAGGTGTAACAGATACGCAGTATTTT
>TRBV7-9|many|TRBJ2-7|NA
CASSFGHSYEQYF
TGTGCCAGCAGCTTCGGGCACAGCTACGAGCAGTACTTC
>TRBV5-6|NA|TRBJ1-2|TRBD1
CASSEGQAVYGYTF
TGTGCCAGCAGCGAAGGACAGGCCGTCTATGGCTACACCTTC
>TRBV19|few|TRBJ1-1|NA
CASSFPAGQPMNTEAFF
TGTGCCAGTAGTTTCCCCGCCGGACAGCCGATGAACACTGAAGCTTTCTTT
>TRBV18|NA|TRBJ2-7|TRBD1
CASSPIRDRLPSYEQYF
TGTGCCAGCTCACCCATACGGGACAGGCTACCTTCCTACGAGCAGTACTTC
>TRBV27|many|TRBJ1-1|NA
CASGPHMAMNTEAFF
TGTGCCAGCGGTCCTCATATGGCCATGAACACTGAAGCTTTCTTT
>TRBV10-3|many|TRBJ2-5|NA
CAISEGGKETQYF
TGTGCCATCAGTGAGGGCGGGAAAGAGACCCAGTACTTC
>TRBV12-3/TRBV12-4|many|TRBJ2-3|NA
CASSLANRADTQYF
TGTGCCAGCAGTTTAGCGAACAGGGCAGATACGCAGTATTTT
>TRBV20-1|many|TRBJ2-3|TRBD2
CSARAPSGRWGTDTQYF
TGCAGTGCTAGAGCCCCTAGCGGGAGGTGGGGCACAGATACGCAGTATTTT
>TRBV27|few|TRBJ2-7|TRBD1
CASSLRTGLYEQYF
TGTGCCAGCAGTTTGCGGACAGGCCTCTACGAGCAGTACTTC